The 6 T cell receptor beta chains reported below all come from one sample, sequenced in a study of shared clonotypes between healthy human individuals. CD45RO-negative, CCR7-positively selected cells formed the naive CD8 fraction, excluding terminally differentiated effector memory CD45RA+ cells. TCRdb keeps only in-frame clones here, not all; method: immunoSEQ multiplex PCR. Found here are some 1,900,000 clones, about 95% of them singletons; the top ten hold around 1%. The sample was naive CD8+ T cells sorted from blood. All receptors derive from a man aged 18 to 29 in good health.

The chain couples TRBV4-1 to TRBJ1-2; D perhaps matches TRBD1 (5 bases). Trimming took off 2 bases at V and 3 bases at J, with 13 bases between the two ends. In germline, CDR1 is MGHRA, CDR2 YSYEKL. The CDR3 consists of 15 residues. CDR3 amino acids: CASSQRAGDYYGYTF. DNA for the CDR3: TGCGCCAGCAGCCAACGGGCCGGGGACTACTATGGCTACACCTTC.

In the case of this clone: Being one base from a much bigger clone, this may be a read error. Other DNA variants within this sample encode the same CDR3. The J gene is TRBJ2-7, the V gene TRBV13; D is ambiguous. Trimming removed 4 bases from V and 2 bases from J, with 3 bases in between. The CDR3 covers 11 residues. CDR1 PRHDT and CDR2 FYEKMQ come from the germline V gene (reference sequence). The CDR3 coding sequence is TGTGCCAGCAGCTCCGCCTACGAGCAGTACTTC. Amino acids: CASSSAYEQYF.

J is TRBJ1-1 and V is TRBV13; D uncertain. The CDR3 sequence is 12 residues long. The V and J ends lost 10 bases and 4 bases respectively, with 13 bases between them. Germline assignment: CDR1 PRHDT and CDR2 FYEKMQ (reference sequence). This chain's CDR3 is CATGRRTTEAFF. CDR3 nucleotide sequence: TGTGCCACCGGGAGAAGGACCACTGAAGCTTTCTTT.

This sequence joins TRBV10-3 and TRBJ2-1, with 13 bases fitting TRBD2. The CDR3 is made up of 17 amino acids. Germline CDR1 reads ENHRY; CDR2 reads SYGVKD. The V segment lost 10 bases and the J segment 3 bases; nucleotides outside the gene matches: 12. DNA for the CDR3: TGTGCCAGCCACCCGACTAGCGGGGGGTATTACTACAATGAGCAGTTCTTC. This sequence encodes CASHPTSGGYYYNEQFF.

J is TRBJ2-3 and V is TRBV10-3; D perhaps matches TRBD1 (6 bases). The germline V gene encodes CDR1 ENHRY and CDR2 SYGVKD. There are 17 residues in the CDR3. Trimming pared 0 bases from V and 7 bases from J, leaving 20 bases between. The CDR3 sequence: CAISESTLQGLLNTQYF. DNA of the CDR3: TGTGCCATCAGTGAGTCGACTCTACAGGGCCTGTTGAATACGCAGTATTTT.

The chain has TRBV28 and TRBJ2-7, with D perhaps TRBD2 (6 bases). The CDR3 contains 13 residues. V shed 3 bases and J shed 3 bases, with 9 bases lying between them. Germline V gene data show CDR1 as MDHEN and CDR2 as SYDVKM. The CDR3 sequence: CASSLGLGYEQYF. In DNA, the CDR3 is TGTGCCAGCAGTTTGGGACTCGGCTACGAGCAGTACTTC. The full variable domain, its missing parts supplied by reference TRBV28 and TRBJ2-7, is DVKVTQSSRYLVKRTGEKVFLECVQDMDHENMFWYRQDPGLGLRLIYFSYDVKMKEKGDIPEGYSVSREKKERFSLILESASTNQTSMYLCASSLGLGYEQYFGPGTRLTVT.